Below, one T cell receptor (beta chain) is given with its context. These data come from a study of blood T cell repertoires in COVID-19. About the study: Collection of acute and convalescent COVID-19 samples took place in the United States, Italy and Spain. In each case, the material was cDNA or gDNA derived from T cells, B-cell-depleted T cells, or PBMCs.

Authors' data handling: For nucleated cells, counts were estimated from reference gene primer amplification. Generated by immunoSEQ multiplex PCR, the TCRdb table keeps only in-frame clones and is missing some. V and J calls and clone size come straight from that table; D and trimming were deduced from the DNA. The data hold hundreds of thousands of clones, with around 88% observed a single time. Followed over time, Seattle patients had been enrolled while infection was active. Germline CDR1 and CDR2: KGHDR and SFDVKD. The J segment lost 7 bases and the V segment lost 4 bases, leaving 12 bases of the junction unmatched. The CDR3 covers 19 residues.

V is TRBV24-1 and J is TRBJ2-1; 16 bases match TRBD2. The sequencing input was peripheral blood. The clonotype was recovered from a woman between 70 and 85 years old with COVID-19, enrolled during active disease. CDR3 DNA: TGTGCCACCAGTGAAATCCGGGCTGGGACTAGCGGGGGGGCTAATGAGCAGTTCTTC. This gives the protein CATSEIRAGTSGGANEQFF.